This T cell receptor beta chain appears in the sequencing data of a study of neurological immune-mediated disorders. Via MiXCR, TCRdb re-called the 5' RACE reads, giving one row per CDR3 protein. In the table there are 75,000 to 80,000 distinct CDR3 sequences, less than 5.5% of which are singletons. The CDR3 totals 14 residues. Germline lookup yields CDR1 MNHNS and CDR2 SASEGT. Trimming cost V 10 bases and J 5 bases, with 21 bases left between them. This receptor was identified in a young woman with multiple sclerosis. The V call is TRBV6-1, the J call TRBJ2-7, with a tentative D call TRBD2 (5 bases). Sequencing was done on a sample of PBMCs. The CDR3, as DNA: TGTGCCATCGTCCGGGGAGCATCAAAGGACGAGCAGTACTTC. It specifies CAIVRGASKDEQYF.